This T cell receptor (beta chain) was observed in a study of cytomegalovirus exposure and HLA in healthy donors (dated by TCRdb to 2016 to 2017). Turning to the overall study: According to an earlier analysis of a few hundred of the donors, about 170 million T cells yielded some 120 million unique TCR beta sequences and approximately 300 Gb of sequence data. An early release that covered around 590 HLA-typed donors contained approximately 300 gigabases of sequencing data and about 93 million unique TCR sequences. Among the approximately 430 genotyped donors, 75% to 90% belonged to the genetic ancestry cluster associated with self-reported Caucasian donors. The study aimed to test whether cataloging public T cell receptors could reveal signatures of past pathogen exposure. The study profiled the T cell repertoires of 666 subjects by immunosequencing and related them to cytomegalovirus serostatus. Along with the roughly 610-subject first cohort, a separate validation cohort of some 130 different subjects was used. High-throughput TCR immunosequencing, statistical association of individual TCRs with disease status, and machine learning were combined to predict cytomegalovirus infection status. In a later analysis, previously published TCR beta repertoires from 600 to 850 donors were re-analyzed and high-resolution HLA genotyping was added so that TCR occurrence patterns could be studied. Rather than drawing on any new phenotypic data, the later analysis identified candidate immune exposures from TCR beta sequences and the way those sequences occurred across donors. In an earlier analysis of 500 to 650 of the donors, high-throughput TCR beta sequencing was used to judge whether each TCR beta V gene segment behaved as functional or pseudogenic. Donor age, sex, ethnicity and CMV serostatus were collected together with the repertoire data. Genome-wide SNP genotypes for about 65% of the roughly 700 donors were used in a later genetic analysis, which treated that subset as a discovery cohort. Every discovery cohort repertoire had been produced on one sequencing platform. HLA typing covered class I and class II loci at four-digit resolution. Typing coverage varied by locus: roughly 629-640 donors for A, B, C, DRB1 and DQB1; approximately 560 for DQA1; some 610 for DPA1; approximately 470 for DPB1. Because of strong linkage in the cohort, a handful of DR-DQ haplotypes were treated as single units for association and clustering. Across under 500 genotyped donors of the cohort, an average of approximately 240,000 unique TCR beta nucleotide sequences per donor were sequenced, and roughly 20% of those sequences were non-productive. The paper as a whole reports these results and caveats: When HLA alleles, especially DR and DQ, strongly co-occurred, attributing TCR associations to individual alleles was difficult. Because counts were too low, roughly 18 rarely observed V segments, including chromosome 9 orphons, were left out of the earlier analysis of several hundred of the donors. Most TCR sequences were seen in very few donors, while some public TCRs were found in many individuals. A later genetic analysis associated a missense DCLRE1C variant with V-gene and J-gene trimming of TCR beta chains, and an independent cohort replicated the association. The only immune exposure information available for the cohort was CMV serostatus. Linkage disequilibrium might explain the correlated functional status among segregating V segments, but an unknown experimental factor could not be excluded. HLA typing was unavailable for some donors at each locus, so association tests used only the typed subset. Some IMGT-functional V segments, including TRBV6-2 and TRBV6-3, could not be told apart with the 87-base-pair reads, so those segments were excluded. Specific HLA alleles were associated with 16,951 TCR beta sequences at a false discovery rate of 0.05 in a later analysis. A further reported finding was that TCR beta sequences accurately predicted the HLA-A and HLA-B alleles for most subjects in the first cohort. Compared with equally common non-associated chains, HLA-associated TCR beta chains in a later analysis were more clonally expanded and had lower generation probabilities. A total of fewer than 200 TCR beta chains were listed by the study as associated with cytomegalovirus. In an earlier analysis of around 600 of the donors, most TCR beta V segments appeared in productive rearrangements about 87% or about 30% of the time, broadly matching IMGT annotations. A cluster of highly shared sequence variants was judged likely to represent a technical artifact of the sequencing pipeline. The cohort was sequenced for TCR beta chains only, and without alpha or paired-chain data the features that could be detected were limited. The classifier was reported to diagnose cytomegalovirus status with high specificity and sensitivity in both the original cohort and the validation cohort. In a later analysis, TCR association rates were found to vary across HLA loci, with the most associated TCRs seen for DRB1 alleles and the fewest for HLA-C alleles. In a later analysis, several top co-occurrence clusters were reported to appear linked to parvovirus B19, influenza, CMV and Epstein-Barr virus. It was suggested by the authors that the approach could potentially be generalized to other disease states and immunological phenotypes. A later analysis found that most CMV-associated TCR beta chains appeared HLA-restricted, with HLA associations seemingly driven largely by CMV exposure. A later genetic analysis reported fewer N-insertions in productive TCRs among donors in an Asian-associated ancestry cluster than the roughly 650-donor mean. In vitro tests confirmed that a few of the cytomegalovirus-associated TCR beta chains recognize cytomegalovirus antigens. Roughly uniform sequencing depth across donors was assumed in presence/absence analyses, although this assumption may not hold.

The germline V and J ends show losses of 0 bases and 6 bases respectively, and no gene match explains 2 bases of the junction. Measured from the cysteine to the phenylalanine, the CDR3 is 13 residues long. Only the CDR3 DNA stays, 39 bases, in frame from base 1. Per the germline V gene, SGHRS is the CDR1 and YFSETQ is the CDR2. The protocol used for the library was the immunoSEQ multiplex PCR assay. The multiplex PCR relied on a mix of 60 forward primers for TCR Vbeta segments and 13 reverse primers for TCR Jbeta segments. The CDR3 region of rearranged TCR beta genes was amplified from genomic DNA with a multiplex PCR assay. On the Illumina HiSeq System, the amplified TCR beta libraries were sequenced as 87-base-pair reads. As for the original processing: A later analysis counted about 82 million unique TCR beta chains across the 550 to 750 repertoires, and approximately 11 million of these chains were shared by at least two donors. To remove PCR and sequencing errors, raw reads were error-corrected and collapsed into unique sequences using a nearest-neighbor algorithm that merged closely related sequences. CDR3 sequences were aligned to IMGT reference sequences to assign V, D and J gene segments. For a sequence to be retained, a match of at least six nucleotides was required to both a V gene segment and a J gene segment. Rearrangements were classified as productive when the CDR3 lacked stop codons and remained in frame with V and J, and all other rearrangements were classified as non-productive. Following IMGT convention, CDR3 was defined as the stretch from the second conserved V-encoded cysteine to the conserved J-encoded phenylalanine. In an earlier analysis of some 550 of the donors, sequences lacking an unambiguous match to a single V gene segment were excluded. In an earlier analysis of several hundred of the donors, a V segment was called functional when productive rearrangements were above 56.7%, and segregating when the standard deviation between donors exceeded 5%. A statistical classification framework was built to diagnose cytomegalovirus status from the catalog of TCR beta chain sequences. In a later analysis, V and J genes were assigned by comparing TCR nucleotide sequences against IMGT/GENE-DB human TR gene sequences. The TCRdist pipeline was used in a later analysis to assign CDR3 sequences and most-parsimonious VDJ recombination scenarios. In a later analysis, every TCR beta chain was defined by the combination of its CDR3 amino acid sequence and its V-gene family, and reads without a unique V-gene family were dropped. In a later analysis, a few hundred highly shared, low-generation-probability nucleotide sequences were removed to address suspected cross-contamination and a sequencing artifact. For each public chain, a later analysis derived a clonal expansion index from normalized ranks of inferred template counts within each repertoire. In a later analysis, generation probabilities were computed with a VDJ recombination model fitted to out-of-frame rearrangements, and the resulting probabilities were checked against IGoR. In a later analysis, TCR-TCR, TCR-HLA and TCR-CMV co-occurrence was scored with hypergeometric tests, and a repertoire-size bias correction was applied to TCR pairs. A later analysis estimated false discovery rates by permuting HLA or CMV assignments 20 times. In a later analysis, co-occurring TCRs were grouped using DBSCAN, and TCRdist sequence similarity was added for clustering within HLA-allele-positive subsets. Co-occurrence clustering excluded repertoires with fewer than 30,000 or more than 120,000 public chains, plus five with anomalous nucleotide sharing. Imported from immuneACCESS, the table was reduced by TCRdb to in-frame sequences with V and J called. These copies leave out some clones; in studies compared against another copy, an unresolved V gene accounts for under half, and the cause of the remainder is not known. The DNA gave D and trimming, while V, J and clone size come from that table. The table for this sample lists 55,000 to 75,000 clones; 78% of them were counted only once. The biggest ten clones account for 3% of the sample.

Details on this clone: Which antigen it targets is not known. No base quality values were provided; no much bigger clone lies one nucleotide off.

The cohort consisted of some 670 healthy bone marrow donors. Cohort members were all nominally healthy when sampled, although unrecorded immune exposures were likely present. The donor was CMV seropositive and was included in the group of 300 or so seropositive cohort members. Each donor provided a peripheral blood sample, and peripheral blood mononuclear cells were used for TCR beta sequencing. The Qiagen DNeasy Blood Extraction Kit was used to extract genomic DNA from the blood cell samples. The sequence is built from TRBV5-1 and TRBJ1-2; the junction holds 7 bases that match TRBD1. Sequences were obtained from PBMCs. The receptor was derived from a girl aged 10-17 years in good health and CMV-seropositive. The nucleotide sequence reads as follows: TGCGCCAGCAGCTTGGTTGGGACAGATGGCTACACCTTC. Its translation is CASSLVGTDGYTF.